This T cell receptor (beta chain) was sequenced for a study of radiotherapy plus CTLA-4 blockade in lung cancer. Using immunoSEQ multiplex PCR, the repertoire was profiled, and TCRdb retains in-frame clones only, with some absent. The sample lists tens of thousands of clones; more than 75% were seen once. This receptor was identified in a human donor with non-small cell lung cancer that progressed on radiotherapy plus ipilimumab. The sequences come from peripheral blood, collected from a patient treated with radiotherapy plus ipilimumab.

The CDR3 loop is CSVEVGTDTQYF. CDR3 DNA sequence: TGCAGCGTTGAAGTGGGCACAGATACGCAGTATTTT. The rearrangement links TRBV29-1 to TRBJ2-3; D unresolved. This CDR3 has 12 residues. The ends were cut back, 1 base at V and 1 base at J, with 3 bases in the middle. Germline V gene lookup returns CDR1 SQVTM and CDR2 ANQGSEA.